The following is a T cell receptor beta chain sequence with its context. The sample originates from a study of CD8 T cells in Susac syndrome. The germline V gene encodes CDR1 MNHEY and CDR2 SVGEGT. V shed 5 bases, J shed 8 bases, and the junction held 8 bases outside the gene matches. The CDR3 spans 14 residues. With random hexamers, 0.5 to 1 ug RNA was reverse transcribed. TCR beta CDR3 was amplified by immunoSEQ multiplex PCR. This amplification extended across 54 Vbeta and 13 Jbeta segments. TCRdb redid the calling of the immunoSEQ multiplex PCR reads with MiXCR, one entry per CDR3 protein. Among about 300,000 distinct CDR3 sequences listed, roughly 90% were seen once. Sequencing of TCR beta was performed on blood CD8+ and CD4+ T cells. Included as multiple sclerosis controls were treatment-naive patients who had stable or active relapsing-remitting disease. CD8+ and CD4+ T cells were negatively isolated; TEMRA cells were FACS-enriched.

The V call is TRBV6-2 or TRBV6-3, the J call TRBJ1-4; 7 bases align to TRBD1. Source material: CD8+ T cells from PBMCs. This receptor was identified in a human donor with multiple sclerosis. In nucleotides, the CDR3 is TGTGCCAGCAGTCGGGACAGCGAGGGAGAAAAACTGTTTTTT. Its translation is CASSRDSEGEKLFF.